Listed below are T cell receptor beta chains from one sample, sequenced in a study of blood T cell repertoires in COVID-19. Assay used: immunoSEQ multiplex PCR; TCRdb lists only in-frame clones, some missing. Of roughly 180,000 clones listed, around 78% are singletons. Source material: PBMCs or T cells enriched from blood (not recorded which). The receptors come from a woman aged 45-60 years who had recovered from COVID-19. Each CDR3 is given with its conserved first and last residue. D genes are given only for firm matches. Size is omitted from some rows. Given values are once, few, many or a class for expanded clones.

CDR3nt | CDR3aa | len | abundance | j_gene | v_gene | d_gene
TGTGCCAGCTCACCCGTAGCGGGGGAATACAATGAGCAGTTCTTC | CASSPVAGEYNEQFF | 15 | . | TRBJ2-1 | TRBV18 | TRBD2
TGTGCCAGCAGCTTATGGTTTAGGGAGGCGGCCTATGGCTACACCTTC | CASSLWFREAAYGYTF | 16 | . | TRBJ1-2 | TRBV11-3 | .
TGCGCCAGCAGCCGGGGACAGAACACTGAAGCTTTCTTT | CASSRGQNTEAFF | 13 | . | TRBJ1-1 | TRBV10-1 | .
TGTGCCAGCAGCCCGCGGACAGGGATGATCGAAAACATTCAGTACTTC | CASSPRTGMIENIQYF | 16 | . | TRBJ2-4 | TRBV5-4 | TRBD1
TGTGCCAGCAGCAAAAGAGGCGGGAGAACCTACAATGAGCAGTTCTTC | CASSKRGGRTYNEQFF | 16 | . | TRBJ2-1 | TRBV7-2 | TRBD2
TGTGCCAGCAGCACCATGGGGGCAGTCGGGTCACCCCTCCACTTT | CASSTMGAVGSPLHF | 15 | . | TRBJ1-6 | TRBV11-3 | .
TGTGCCAGCAGCTTAGATAGGACAGGGCTCATGAACACTGAAGCTTTCTTT | CASSLDRTGLMNTEAFF | 17 | . | TRBJ1-1 | TRBV7-2 | TRBD1
TGTGCCAGCAGTTCCCCGGCGGAAAACACTGAAGCTTTCTTT | CASSSPAENTEAFF | 14 | . | TRBJ1-1 | TRBV6-2/TRBV6-3 | .
TGCAGCGTTGATCGGGATAGCACAGATACGCAGTATTTT | CSVDRDSTDTQYF | 13 | . | TRBJ2-3 | TRBV29-1 | .
TGTGCCAGCAGCAGGGGGCCCGGAACTGAAGCTTTCTTT | CASSRGPGTEAFF | 13 | . | TRBJ1-1 | TRBV6-5 | TRBD1
TGTGCCAGCAGTCCCCGCGGGGGCCCCACAGATACGCAGTATTTT | CASSPRGGPTDTQYF | 15 | . | TRBJ2-3 | TRBV28 | .
TGTGCCAGCAGCTTGGGAGGGACAGGCACTGAAGCTTTCTTT | CASSLGGTGTEAFF | 14 | . | TRBJ1-1 | TRBV5-4 | TRBD1
TGTGCCTGGAGGCAACAGGGGTGGGGTGGCTACACCTTC | CAWRQQGWGGYTF | 13 | . | TRBJ1-2 | TRBV30 | TRBD1
TGTGCCAGCAGCTATAGCTCAGGGGTAGGGGCTTTCTTT | CASSYSSGVGAFF | 13 | . | TRBJ1-1 | TRBV12-3/TRBV12-4 | .
TGTGCCAGCAGCTTAGGTGGGACTAGGGGAAATGAGCAGTTCTTC | CASSLGGTRGNEQFF | 15 | . | TRBJ2-1 | TRBV7-9 | TRBD2
TGCGCCAGCAGCCCGGGGGCAGGGGGCAATTCACCCCTCCACTTT | CASSPGAGGNSPLHF | 15 | . | TRBJ1-6 | TRBV10-2 | TRBD1
TGTGCCAGCAGCTTAAAGCTAGCGGGGCACACCGGGGAGCTGTTTTTT | CASSLKLAGHTGELFF | 16 | . | TRBJ2-2 | TRBV7-3 | TRBD2
TGTGCCAGCAGTGAACTTTTAGACTCTGGAAACACCATATATTTT | CASSELLDSGNTIYF | 15 | many | TRBJ1-3 | TRBV6-1 | .
TGTGCCACCAGCAGCGTCTTTGGGGGGGCATATCAAACCCAGTACTTC | CATSSVFGGAYQTQYF | 16 | . | TRBJ2-5 | TRBV15 | .
TGTGCCACCAGCCCTCCTCCGGGACAGGGGACAGATACGCAGTATTTT | CATSPPPGQGTDTQYF | 16 | . | TRBJ2-3 | TRBV15 | TRBD1
TGTGCCAGCAGTGTGGGGGGGGCAACTGAAGCTTTCTTT | CASSVGGATEAFF | 13 | . | TRBJ1-1 | TRBV25-1 | .
TGTGCCAGTAGTCTCCGGGACAGGGGAGGCGAAAAACTGTTTTTT | CASSLRDRGGEKLFF | 15 | once | TRBJ1-4 | TRBV19 | TRBD1